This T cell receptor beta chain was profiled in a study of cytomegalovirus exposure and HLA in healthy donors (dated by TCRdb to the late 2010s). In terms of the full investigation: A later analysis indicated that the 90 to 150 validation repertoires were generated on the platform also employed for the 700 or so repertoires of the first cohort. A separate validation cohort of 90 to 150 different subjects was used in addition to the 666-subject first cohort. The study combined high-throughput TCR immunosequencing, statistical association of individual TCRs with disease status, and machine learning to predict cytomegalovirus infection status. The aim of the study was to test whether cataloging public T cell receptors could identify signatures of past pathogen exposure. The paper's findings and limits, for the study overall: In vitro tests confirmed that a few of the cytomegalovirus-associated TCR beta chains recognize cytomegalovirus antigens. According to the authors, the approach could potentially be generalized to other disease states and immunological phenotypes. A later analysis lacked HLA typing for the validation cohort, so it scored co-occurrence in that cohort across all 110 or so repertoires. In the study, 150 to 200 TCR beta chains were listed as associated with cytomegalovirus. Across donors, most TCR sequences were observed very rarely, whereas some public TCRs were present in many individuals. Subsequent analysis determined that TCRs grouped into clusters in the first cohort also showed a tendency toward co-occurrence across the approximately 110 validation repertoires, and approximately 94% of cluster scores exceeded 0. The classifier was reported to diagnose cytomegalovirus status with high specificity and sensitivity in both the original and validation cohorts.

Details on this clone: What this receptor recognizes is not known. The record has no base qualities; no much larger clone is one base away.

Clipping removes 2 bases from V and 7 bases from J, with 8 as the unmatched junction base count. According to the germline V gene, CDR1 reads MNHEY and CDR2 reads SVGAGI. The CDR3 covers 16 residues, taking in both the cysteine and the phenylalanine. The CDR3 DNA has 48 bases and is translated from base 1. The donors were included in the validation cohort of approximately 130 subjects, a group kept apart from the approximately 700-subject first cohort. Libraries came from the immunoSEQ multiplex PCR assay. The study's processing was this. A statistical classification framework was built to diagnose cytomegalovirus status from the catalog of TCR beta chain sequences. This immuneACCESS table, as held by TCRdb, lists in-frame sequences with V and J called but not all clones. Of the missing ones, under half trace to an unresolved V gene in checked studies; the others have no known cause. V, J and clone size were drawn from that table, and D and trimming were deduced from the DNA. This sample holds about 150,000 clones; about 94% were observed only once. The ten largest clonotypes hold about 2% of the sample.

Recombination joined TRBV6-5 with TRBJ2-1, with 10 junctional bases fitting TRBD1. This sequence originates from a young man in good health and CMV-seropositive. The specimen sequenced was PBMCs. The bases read TGTGCCAGCAGTTACGGGGACAGGGGCGCAACTAATGAGCAGTTCTTC. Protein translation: CASSYGDRGATNEQFF.